The 17 T cell receptor beta chains listed next were all sequenced from one sample in a study of technical replicates of blood from a few donors. Profiling relied on immunoSEQ multiplex PCR, and the TCRdb table lists in-frame clones only, not all of them. The profile shows under 75,000 clones, over 90% of them singletons. The sequenced sample consisted of PBMCs. The receptors shown here come from a human donor in good health. Some clones in this sample may be carry-over from other donors' samples.

The chain is built from TRBV9 and TRBJ2-7; tentatively, D is TRBD2 (5 bases). CDR1 is SGDLS and CDR2 is YYNGEE in the germline V gene. The V end was cut by 4 bases, the J end by 2 bases, with 13 bases between. CDR3 size: 14 residues. The CDR3 DNA reads as TGTGCCAGCAGCCTCCACGAGGGCACCTACGAGCAGTACTTC. Protein: CASSLHEGTYEQYF.

The chain recombines TRBV18 with TRBJ2-3; TRBD1 aligns across 10 bases. In germline, CDR1 is KGHSH, CDR2 LQKENI. The length of the CDR3 is 14 residues. V lost 6 bases to trimming and J lost 6 bases; unmatched junction nucleotides: 6. The chain's CDR3 is CASSLDRGHDTQYF. CDR3 DNA sequence: TGTGCCAGCTCCTTAGACAGGGGGCACGATACGCAGTATTTT.

This rearrangement joins TRBV6-5 to TRBJ1-2, with 7 positions matching TRBD1. CDR1 is MNHEY and CDR2 is SVGAGI in the germline V gene. CDR3 length: 15 residues. V gave up 4 bases and J gave up 4 bases; unmatched junction bases: 9. DNA for the CDR3: TGTGCCAGCAGTTCGGACAGGCGGAGGGGCTATGGCTACACCTTC. Translation: CASSSDRRRGYGYTF.

The chain combines TRBV19 with TRBJ2-2; the D is unclear. CDR1 LNHDA and CDR2 SQIVND come from the germline V gene (reference sequence). V lost 7 bases, J lost 2 bases, and 11 bases lay in between. The CDR3 sequence is 14 residues long. CDR3 sequence reads: CASTHAVNTGELFF. Here the CDR3 DNA reads TGTGCCAGTACCCATGCAGTTAACACCGGGGAGCTGTTTTTT.

The chain uses TRBV7-9 and TRBJ1-2, with a possible D match to TRBD1 (6 bases). Germline lookup yields CDR1 SEHNR and CDR2 FQNEAQ (reference sequence). The germline V and J ends were trimmed by 4 bases and 4 bases, with 13 bases remaining between them. CDR3 size: 14 residues. As DNA, the CDR3 is TGTGCCAGCAGCTCGTCCTGGGACACCTATGGCTACACCTTC. It encodes CASSSSWDTYGYTF. Looking up the rest from reference TRBV7-9 and TRBJ1-2 gives the full variable domain: DTGVSQNPRHKITKRGQNVTFRCDPISEHNRLYWYRQTLGQGPEFLTYFQNEAQLEKSRLLSDRFSAERPKGSFSTLEIQRTEQGDSAMYLCASSSSWDTYGYTFGSGTRLTVV.

The chain recombines TRBV10-2 with TRBJ1-2; D possibly corresponds to TRBD1 (5 bases). V was trimmed by 6 bases and J by 5 bases, leaving 13 bases between them. The length of the CDR3 is 13 residues. Germline assignment: CDR1 WSHSY and CDR2 SAAADI. The CDR3 region is CASSQGAFYGYTF. The CDR3 bases are TGCGCCAGCAGCCAAGGGGCGTTTTATGGCTACACCTTC.

The J gene is TRBJ1-4, the V gene TRBV4-3; 11 nucleotides align to TRBD1. CDR3 length equals 15 residues. The germline V gene encodes CDR1 LGHNA and CDR2 YSLEER. V lost 3 bases, J lost 11 bases, and 8 bases stayed unmatched. CDR3 amino acids: CASSQQGTGGTKLFF. CDR3 coding DNA: TGCGCCAGCAGCCAGCAAGGGACAGGGGGGACGAAACTGTTTTTT.

V is TRBV11-3 and J is TRBJ2-5, with 13 bases fitting TRBD2. The ends lost 6 bases at V and 3 bases at J; junction bases unmatched: 4. The CDR3 is made up of 15 amino acids. Per the germline V gene, CDR1 is SGHNT and CDR2 is YENEEA. CDR3 nucleotides: TGTGCCAGCAGTGCAGGACTAGCGGGAGAAGAGACCCAGTACTTC. Protein product: CASSAGLAGEETQYF. The full variable domain, its missing parts supplied by reference TRBV11-3 and TRBJ2-5, is EAGVVQSPRYKIIEKKQPVAFWCNPISGHNTLYWYLQNLGQGPELLIRYENEEAVDDSQLPKDRFSAERLKGVDSTLKIQPAELGDSAVYLCASSAGLAGEETQYFGPGTRLLVL.

This clone has a single count. The V call is TRBV30, the J call TRBJ1-5; weak D call: TRBD1 (5 bases). Looked up from germline, CDR1 is GTSNPN and CDR2 is SVGIG (reference sequence). This CDR3 has 16 amino acids. The V end lost 1 base, the J end lost 1 base, and 14 bases lay between the germline ends. The CDR3 protein is CAWSASRVRSNQPQHF. CDR3 coding DNA: TGTGCCTGGAGTGCAAGCAGGGTGCGGAGCAATCAGCCCCAGCATTTT.

The V call is TRBV19, the J call TRBJ2-1, with TRBD2 identical over 15 bases. V dropped 4 bases and J dropped 9; count of bases not matched to a gene: 4. The CDR3 has 15 residues. Looked up from germline, CDR1 is LNHDA and CDR2 is SQIVND (reference sequence). The CDR3 DNA is TGTGCCAGTAGTACGAGGACTAGCGGGGGGGGTGAGCAGTTCTTC. This encodes CASSTRTSGGGEQFF.

This rearrangement joins TRBV7-9 to TRBJ1-4, with 11 nucleotides matching TRBD1. Germline assignment: CDR1 SEHNR and CDR2 FQNEAQ (reference sequence). The CDR3 loop spans 17 amino acids. The V and J ends lost 2 bases and 7 bases, in that order; junction bases with no gene match: 9. Here the CDR3 reads CASSLSLGTGGIEKLFF. The CDR3 coding sequence is TGTGCCAGCAGCTTATCTCTCGGGACAGGGGGTATTGAAAAACTGTTTTTT.

This rearrangement joins TRBV6-5 to TRBJ1-6; tentative D call: TRBD1 (5 bases). This CDR3 is 14 amino acids long. Per the germline V gene, CDR1 is MNHEY and CDR2 is SVGAGI. V was clipped by 7 bases and J by 8 bases, with 15 bases between them. CDR3 sequence (DNA): TGTGCCAGCACCCCGGTGGGGGGGGATTCACCCCTCCACTTT. It specifies CASTPVGGDSPLHF.

V is TRBV6-1 and J is TRBJ1-4, with D uncertain. The length of the CDR3 is 14 residues. Trimming pared 8 bases from V and 7 bases from J, leaving 17 bases between. Germline V gene sequence: CDR1 MNHNS, CDR2 SASEGT. Written as DNA, the CDR3 is TGTGCCAGCCACACGGGTGGCAGTAGTGAAAAACTGTTTTTT. It yields the protein CASHTGGSSEKLFF.

This rearrangement joins TRBV6-5 to TRBJ1-6, with D maybe TRBD1 (6 bases). The CDR3 has 13 residues. Trimming removed 7 bases at V and 5 bases at J, with 9 bases between. Germline V gene lookup returns CDR1 MNHEY and CDR2 SVGAGI. CDR3 in DNA: TGTGCCAGCAAGCAGGGGAATAATTCACCCCTCCACTTT. Translating it yields CASKQGNNSPLHF.

V usage is TRBV5-8 and J usage is TRBJ2-1, with 11 bases matching TRBD2. Germline V lookup: CDR1 SGHTS, CDR2 YDEGEE. CDR3 length: 16 amino acids. J lost 8 bases, V lost 2 bases, and 9 bases had no gene match. CDR3 DNA sequence: TGTGCCAGCAGCTTAGATAGCGGGAGGGCTTTGGATGAGCAGTTCTTC. Protein sequence: CASSLDSGRALDEQFF.

This chain connects TRBV7-5 to TRBJ2-1; the table's D call of TRBD2 was not tested on the DNA. TRBV7-5 is annotated as a pseudogene. The CDR3 length is 15 residues. The CDR3, as DNA: TGTGCCAGAAGCTATACCGGGACTAGCGGGGGTGAGCAGTTCTTC. This codes for CARSYTGTSGGEQFF.

The chain has TRBV12-5 and TRBJ2-1, with D hard to call. Trimming cost V 1 base and J 1 base, with 8 bases left between them. Germline V gene sequence: CDR1 LGHNT, CDR2 FRNRAP. The CDR3 consists of 15 residues. The CDR3 reads CASGLDGGSYNEQFF. The CDR3 bases are TGTGCTAGTGGTTTGGATGGCGGATCCTACAATGAGCAGTTCTTC.